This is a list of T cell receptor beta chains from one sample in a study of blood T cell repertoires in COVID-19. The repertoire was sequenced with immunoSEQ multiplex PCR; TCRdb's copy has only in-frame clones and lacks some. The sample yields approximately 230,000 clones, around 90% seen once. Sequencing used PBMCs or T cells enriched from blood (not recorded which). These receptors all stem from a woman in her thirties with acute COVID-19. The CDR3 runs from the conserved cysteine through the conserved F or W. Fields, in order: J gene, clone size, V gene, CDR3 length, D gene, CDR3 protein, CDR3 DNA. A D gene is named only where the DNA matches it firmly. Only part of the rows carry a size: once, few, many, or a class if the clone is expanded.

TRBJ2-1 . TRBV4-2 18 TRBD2 CASSQAGSGGGRFNEQFF TGTGCCAGCAGCCAAGCGGGCTCAGGCGGGGGGCGATTCAATGAGCAGTTCTTC
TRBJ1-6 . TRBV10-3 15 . CAISEDQGSNSPLHF TGTGCCATCAGTGAAGATCAGGGGTCAAATTCACCCCTCCACTTT
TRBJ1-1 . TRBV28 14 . CAIRWGLGATEAFF TGTGCTATCAGGTGGGGGCTGGGGGCCACTGAAGCTTTCTTT
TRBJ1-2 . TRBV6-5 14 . CASSTQEPIYGYTF TGTGCCAGCTCCACGCAGGAACCGATCTATGGCTACACCTTC
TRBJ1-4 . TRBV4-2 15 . CASSQSLSGDEKLFF TGTGCCAGCAGCCAAAGCTTGTCAGGGGATGAAAAACTGTTTTTT
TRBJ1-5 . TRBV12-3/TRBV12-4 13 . CASSWLVNQPQHF TGTGCCAGTTCATGGCTTGTAAATCAGCCCCAGCATTTT
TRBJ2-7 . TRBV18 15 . CASSSETGTTYEQYF TGTGCCAGCTCATCAGAGACAGGAACCACCTACGAGCAGTACTTC
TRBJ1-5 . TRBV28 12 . CASSFQNQPQHF TGTGCCAGCAGTTTCCAAAATCAGCCCCAGCATTTT
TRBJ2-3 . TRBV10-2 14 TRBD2 CASSVGGGADTQYF TGCGCCAGCAGTGTCGGGGGGGGAGCAGATACGCAGTATTTT
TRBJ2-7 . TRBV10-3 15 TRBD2 CAIVAGSGVGYEQYF TGTGCCATCGTGGCCGGGAGCGGGGTTGGCTACGAGCAGTACTTC
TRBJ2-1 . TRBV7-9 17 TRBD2 CASSWSHLAGNGNEQFF TGTGCCAGCAGCTGGAGCCACTTAGCGGGAAATGGTAATGAGCAGTTCTTC
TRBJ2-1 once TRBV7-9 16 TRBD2 CASSEAGGPSYNEQFF TGTGCCAGCAGCGAAGCGGGAGGGCCCTCCTACAATGAGCAGTTCTTC
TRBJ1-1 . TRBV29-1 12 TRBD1 CSAGTVNTEAFF TGCAGCGCAGGGACAGTCAACACTGAAGCTTTCTTT
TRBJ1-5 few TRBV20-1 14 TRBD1 CSASLPGGGGPQHF TGCAGTGCTAGTCTGCCAGGGGGTGGAGGGCCCCAGCATTTT
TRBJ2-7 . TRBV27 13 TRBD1 CASSGQAPGEQYF TGTGCCAGCAGCGGACAGGCGCCGGGCGAGCAGTACTTC
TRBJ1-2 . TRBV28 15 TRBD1 CASSAGTGYSYGYTF TGTGCCAGCAGTGCTGGGACAGGGTATTCCTATGGCTACACCTTC
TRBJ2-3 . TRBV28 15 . CASSRTGITADTQYF TGTGCCAGCAGCCGTACCGGGATAACCGCAGATACGCAGTATTTT
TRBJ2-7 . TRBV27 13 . CASSLGASYEQYF TGTGCCAGCAGTCTGGGGGCCTCCTACGAGCAGTACTTC
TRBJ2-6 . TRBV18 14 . CASSPRDRANVLTF TGTGCCAGCTCACCGAGGGACAGGGCCAACGTCCTGACTTTC
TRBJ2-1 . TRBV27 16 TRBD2 CASSLSTSSLADEQFF TGTGCCAGCAGTTTATCGACTAGCTCGCTTGCAGATGAGCAGTTCTTC
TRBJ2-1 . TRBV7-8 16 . CASSGPGGLSSNEQFF TGTGCCAGCAGCGGCCCAGGGGGGCTTTCGTCCAATGAGCAGTTCTTC
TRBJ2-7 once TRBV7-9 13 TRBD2 CASRREGGLEQYF TGTGCCAGCAGGCGGGAGGGGGGGCTCGAGCAGTACTTC
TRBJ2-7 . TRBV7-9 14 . CASSIVARSYEQYF TGTGCCAGCAGCATCGTGGCCAGATCCTACGAGCAGTACTTC
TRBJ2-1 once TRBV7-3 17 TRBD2 CASSRHGLADSYNEQFF TGTGCCAGCAGCCGACACGGACTAGCGGACTCCTACAATGAGCAGTTCTTC
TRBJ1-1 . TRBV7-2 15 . CASSLAMGGNTEAFF TGTGCCAGCAGCTTAGCCATGGGGGGTAACACTGAAGCTTTCTTT
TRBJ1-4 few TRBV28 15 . CASSGPGVLNEKLFF TGTGCCAGCAGTGGTCCAGGGGTCCTCAATGAAAAACTGTTTTTT
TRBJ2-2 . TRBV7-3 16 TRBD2 CASSPTSGRGNGELFF TGTGCCAGCAGCCCGACTAGCGGGAGGGGTAACGGGGAGCTGTTTTTT
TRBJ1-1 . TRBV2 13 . CASSELANTEAFF TGTGCCAGCAGTGAACTGGCGAACACTGAAGCTTTCTTT
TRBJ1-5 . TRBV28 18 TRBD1 CASSPSGTGKVGNQPQHF TGTGCCAGCAGTCCCTCCGGGACAGGAAAAGTTGGAAATCAGCCCCAGCATTTT